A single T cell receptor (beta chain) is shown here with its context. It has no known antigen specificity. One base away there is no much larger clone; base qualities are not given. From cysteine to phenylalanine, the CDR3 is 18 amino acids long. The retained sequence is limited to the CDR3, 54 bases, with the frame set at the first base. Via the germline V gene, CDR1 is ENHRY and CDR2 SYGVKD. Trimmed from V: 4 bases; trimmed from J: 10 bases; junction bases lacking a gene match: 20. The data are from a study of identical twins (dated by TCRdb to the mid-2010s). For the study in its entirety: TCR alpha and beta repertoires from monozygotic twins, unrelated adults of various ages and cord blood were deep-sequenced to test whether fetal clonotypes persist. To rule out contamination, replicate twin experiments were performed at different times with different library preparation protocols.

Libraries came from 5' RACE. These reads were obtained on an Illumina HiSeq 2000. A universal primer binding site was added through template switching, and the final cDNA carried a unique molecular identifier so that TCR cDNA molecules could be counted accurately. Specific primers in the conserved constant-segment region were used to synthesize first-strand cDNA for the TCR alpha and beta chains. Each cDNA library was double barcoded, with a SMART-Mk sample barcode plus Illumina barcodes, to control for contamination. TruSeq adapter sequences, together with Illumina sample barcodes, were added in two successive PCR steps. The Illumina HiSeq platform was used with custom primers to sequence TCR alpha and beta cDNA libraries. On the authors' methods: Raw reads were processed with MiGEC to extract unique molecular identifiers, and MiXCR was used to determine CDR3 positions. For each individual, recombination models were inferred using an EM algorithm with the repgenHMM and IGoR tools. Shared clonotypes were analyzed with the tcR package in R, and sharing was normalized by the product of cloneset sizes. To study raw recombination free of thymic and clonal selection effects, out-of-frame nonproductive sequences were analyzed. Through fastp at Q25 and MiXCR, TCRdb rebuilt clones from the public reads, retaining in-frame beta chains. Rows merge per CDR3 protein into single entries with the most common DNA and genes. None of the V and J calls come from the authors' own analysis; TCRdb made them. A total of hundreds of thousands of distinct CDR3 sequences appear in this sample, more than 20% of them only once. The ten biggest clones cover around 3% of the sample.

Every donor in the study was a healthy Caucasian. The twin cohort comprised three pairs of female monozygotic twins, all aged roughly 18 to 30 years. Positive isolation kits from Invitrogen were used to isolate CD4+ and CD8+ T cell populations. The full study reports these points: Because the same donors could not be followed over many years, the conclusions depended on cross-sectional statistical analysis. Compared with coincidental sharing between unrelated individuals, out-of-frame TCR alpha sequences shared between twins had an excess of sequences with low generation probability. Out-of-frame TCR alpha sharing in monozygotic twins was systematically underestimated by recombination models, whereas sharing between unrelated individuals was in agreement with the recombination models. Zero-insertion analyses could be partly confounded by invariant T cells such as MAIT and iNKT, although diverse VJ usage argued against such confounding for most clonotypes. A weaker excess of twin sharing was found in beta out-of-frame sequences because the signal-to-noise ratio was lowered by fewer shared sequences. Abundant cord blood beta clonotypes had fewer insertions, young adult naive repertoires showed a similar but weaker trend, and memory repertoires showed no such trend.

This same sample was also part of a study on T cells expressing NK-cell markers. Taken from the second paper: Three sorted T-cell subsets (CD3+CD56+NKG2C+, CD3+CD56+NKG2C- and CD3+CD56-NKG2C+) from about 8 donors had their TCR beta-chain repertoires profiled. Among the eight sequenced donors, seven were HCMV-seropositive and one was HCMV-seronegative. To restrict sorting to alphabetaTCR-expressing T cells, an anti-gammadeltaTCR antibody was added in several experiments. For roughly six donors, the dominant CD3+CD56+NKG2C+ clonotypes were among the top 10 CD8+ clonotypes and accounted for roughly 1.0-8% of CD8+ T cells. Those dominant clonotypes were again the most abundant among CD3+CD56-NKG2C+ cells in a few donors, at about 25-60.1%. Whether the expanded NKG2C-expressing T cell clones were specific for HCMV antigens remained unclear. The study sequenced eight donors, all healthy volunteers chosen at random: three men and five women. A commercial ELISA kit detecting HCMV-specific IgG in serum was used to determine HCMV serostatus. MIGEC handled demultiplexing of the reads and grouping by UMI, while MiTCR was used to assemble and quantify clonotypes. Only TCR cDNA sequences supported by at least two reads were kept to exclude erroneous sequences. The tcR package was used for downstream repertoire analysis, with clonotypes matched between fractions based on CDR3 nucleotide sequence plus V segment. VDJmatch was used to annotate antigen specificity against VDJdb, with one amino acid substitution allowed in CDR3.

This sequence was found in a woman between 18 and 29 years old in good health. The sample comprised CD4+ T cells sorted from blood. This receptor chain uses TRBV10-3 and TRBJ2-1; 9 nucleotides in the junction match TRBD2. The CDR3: CAISGGGASGGVLHEQFF. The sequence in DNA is TGTGCCATCAGTGGCGGGGGGGCGAGCGGGGGCGTGCTCCACGAGCAGTTCTTC.